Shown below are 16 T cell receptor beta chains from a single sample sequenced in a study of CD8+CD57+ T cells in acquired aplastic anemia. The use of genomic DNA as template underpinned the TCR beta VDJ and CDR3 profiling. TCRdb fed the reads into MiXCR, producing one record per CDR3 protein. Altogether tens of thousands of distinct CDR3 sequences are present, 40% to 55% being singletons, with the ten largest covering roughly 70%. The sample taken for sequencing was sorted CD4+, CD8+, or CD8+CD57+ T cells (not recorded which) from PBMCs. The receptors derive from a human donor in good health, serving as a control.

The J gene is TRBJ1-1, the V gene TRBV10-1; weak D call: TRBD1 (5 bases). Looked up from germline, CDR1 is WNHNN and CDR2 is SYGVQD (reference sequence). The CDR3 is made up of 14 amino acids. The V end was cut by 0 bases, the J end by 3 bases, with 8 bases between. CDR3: CASSESRGHTEAFF. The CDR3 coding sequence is TGCGCCAGCAGTGAGTCGCGGGGCCACACTGAAGCTTTCTTT.

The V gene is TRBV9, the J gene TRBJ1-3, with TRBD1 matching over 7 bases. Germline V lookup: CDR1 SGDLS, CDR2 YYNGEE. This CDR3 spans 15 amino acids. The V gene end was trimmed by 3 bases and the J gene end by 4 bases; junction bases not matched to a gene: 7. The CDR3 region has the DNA TGTGCCAGCAGCGCCGAGGGGGCGCTAGGAAACACCATATATTTT. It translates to CASSAEGALGNTIYF. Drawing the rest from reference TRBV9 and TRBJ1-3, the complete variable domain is DSGVTQTPKHLITATGQRVTLRCSPRSGDLSVYWYQQSLDQGLQFLIQYYNGEERAKGNILERFSAQQFPDLHSELNLSSLELGDSALYFCASSAEGALGNTIYFGEGSWLTVV.

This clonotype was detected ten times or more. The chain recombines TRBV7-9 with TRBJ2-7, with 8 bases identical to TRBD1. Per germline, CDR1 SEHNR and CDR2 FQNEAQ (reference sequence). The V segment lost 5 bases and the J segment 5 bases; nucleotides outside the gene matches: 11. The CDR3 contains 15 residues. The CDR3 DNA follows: TGTGCCAGCAGCCTCCGGACAGGGAGAAGGGACGAGCAGTACTTC. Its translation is CASSLRTGRRDEQYF.

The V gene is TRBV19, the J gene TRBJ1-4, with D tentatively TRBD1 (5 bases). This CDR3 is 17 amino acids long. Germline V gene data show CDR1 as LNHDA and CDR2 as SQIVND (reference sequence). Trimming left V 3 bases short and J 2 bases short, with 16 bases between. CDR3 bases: TGTGCCAGTAGTATCAGTCAGGGAGGTGGTACTAATGAAAAACTGTTTTTT. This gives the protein CASSISQGGGTNEKLFF.

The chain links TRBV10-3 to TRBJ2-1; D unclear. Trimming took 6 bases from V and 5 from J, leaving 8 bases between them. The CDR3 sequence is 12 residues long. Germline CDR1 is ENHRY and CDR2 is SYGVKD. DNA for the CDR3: TGTGCCATCAGAGGTCAGAACAATGAGCAGTTCTTC. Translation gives CAIRGQNNEQFF.

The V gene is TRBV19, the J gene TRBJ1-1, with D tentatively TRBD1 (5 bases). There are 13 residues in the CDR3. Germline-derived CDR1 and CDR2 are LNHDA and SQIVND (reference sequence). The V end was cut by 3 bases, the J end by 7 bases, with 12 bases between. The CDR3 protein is CASSIASGREAFF. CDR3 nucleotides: TGTGCCAGTAGTATCGCTTCGGGACGTGAAGCTTTCTTT.

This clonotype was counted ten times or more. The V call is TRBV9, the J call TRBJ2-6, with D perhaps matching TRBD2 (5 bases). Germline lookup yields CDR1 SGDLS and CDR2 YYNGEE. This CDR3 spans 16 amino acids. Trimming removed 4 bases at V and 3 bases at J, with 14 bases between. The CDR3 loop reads CASSSNRGSGANVLTF. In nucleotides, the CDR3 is TGTGCCAGCAGCTCTAACCGGGGAAGTGGGGCCAACGTCCTGACTTTC.

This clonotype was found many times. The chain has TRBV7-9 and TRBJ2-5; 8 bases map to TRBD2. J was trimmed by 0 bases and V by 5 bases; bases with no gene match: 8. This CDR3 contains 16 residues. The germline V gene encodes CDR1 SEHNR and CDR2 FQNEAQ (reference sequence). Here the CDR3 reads CASSPDSGVDQETQYF. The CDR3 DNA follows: TGTGCCAGCAGCCCGGATAGCGGGGTCGACCAAGAGACCCAGTACTTC.

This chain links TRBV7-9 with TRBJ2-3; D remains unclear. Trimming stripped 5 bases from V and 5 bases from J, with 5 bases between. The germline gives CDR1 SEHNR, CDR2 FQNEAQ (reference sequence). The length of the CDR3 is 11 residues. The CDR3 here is CASSVGDTQYF. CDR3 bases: TGTGCCAGCAGCGTTGGAGATACGCAGTATTTT.

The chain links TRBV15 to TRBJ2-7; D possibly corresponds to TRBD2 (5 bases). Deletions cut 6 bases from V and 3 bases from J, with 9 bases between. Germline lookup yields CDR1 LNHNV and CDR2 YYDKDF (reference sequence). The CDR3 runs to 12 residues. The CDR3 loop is CATRLEGYEQYF. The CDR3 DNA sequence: TGTGCCACCAGGTTAGAGGGCTACGAGCAGTACTTC.

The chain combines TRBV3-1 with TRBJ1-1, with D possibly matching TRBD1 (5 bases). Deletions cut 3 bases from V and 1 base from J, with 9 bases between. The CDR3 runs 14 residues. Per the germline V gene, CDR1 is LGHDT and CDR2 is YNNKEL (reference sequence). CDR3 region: CASSHRDGNTEAFF. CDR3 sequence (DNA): TGTGCCAGCAGCCACCGGGACGGGAACACTGAAGCTTTCTTT.

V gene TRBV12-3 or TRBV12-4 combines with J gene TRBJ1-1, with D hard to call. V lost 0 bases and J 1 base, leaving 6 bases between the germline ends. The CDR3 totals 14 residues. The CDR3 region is CASSLATANTEAFF. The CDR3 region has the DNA TGTGCCAGCAGTTTAGCCACGGCGAACACTGAAGCTTTCTTT.

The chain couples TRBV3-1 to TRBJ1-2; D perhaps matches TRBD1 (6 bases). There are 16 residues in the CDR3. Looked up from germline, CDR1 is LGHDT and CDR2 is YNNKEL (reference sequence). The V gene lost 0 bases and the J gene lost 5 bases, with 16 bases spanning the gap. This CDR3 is CASSQERIGGWYGYTF. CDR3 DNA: TGTGCCAGCAGCCAAGAGAGGATAGGGGGTTGGTATGGCTACACCTTC.

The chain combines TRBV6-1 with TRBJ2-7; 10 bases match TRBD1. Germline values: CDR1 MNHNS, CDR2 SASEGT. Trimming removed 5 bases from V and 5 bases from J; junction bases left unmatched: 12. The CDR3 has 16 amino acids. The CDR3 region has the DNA TGTGCCAGCAGTCAGACCCGGGACAGGGGAAAAAACGAGCAGTACTTC. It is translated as CASSQTRDRGKNEQYF.

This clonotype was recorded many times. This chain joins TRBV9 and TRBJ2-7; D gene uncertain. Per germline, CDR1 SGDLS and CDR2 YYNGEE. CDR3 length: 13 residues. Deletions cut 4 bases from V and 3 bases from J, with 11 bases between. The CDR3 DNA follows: TGTGCCAGCAGCCCCCTTGGAGACTACGAGCAGTACTTC. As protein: CASSPLGDYEQYF.

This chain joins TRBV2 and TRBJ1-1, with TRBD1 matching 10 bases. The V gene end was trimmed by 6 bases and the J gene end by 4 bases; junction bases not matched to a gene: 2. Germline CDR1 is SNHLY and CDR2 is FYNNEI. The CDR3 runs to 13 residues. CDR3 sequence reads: CASRRTGGTEAFF. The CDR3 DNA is TGTGCCAGCAGGCGGACAGGGGGCACTGAAGCTTTCTTT.